This T cell receptor (beta chain) stems from a study of cytotoxic CD8 clonotypes in ibrutinib-treated CLL (dated by TCRdb to about 2021). Describing the broader study: In this cohort, around 14 patients were treatment-naive and 11 to 12 were relapsed/refractory, while around 17 had unmutated IGHV. Longitudinal samples were obtainable from 26 of the 86 participants in the trial. Partial responses were observed in roughly 24 patients and complete responses in 2; after a median follow-up of around 68 months, remission was maintained in approximately 14 patients and progression was observed in 12. All remission and progressive disease samples were collected while patients were still receiving ibrutinib. Samples averaged approximately 260,000 productive templates and tens of thousands of productive rearrangements. Response samples were taken after a median of roughly 12 months on treatment, ranging from about 6 to 40 months. Cryopreserved peripheral blood mononuclear cells were obtained before treatment, at response, and at either sustained remission or disease progression.

On a MiSeq, deep resolution sequencing aimed for a depth between 1 in 1 million and 1 in 200,000 T cells, with each clonotype covered approximately 9.8x on average. TCR beta libraries were generated with the immunoSEQ hsTCRB Kit. The authors' pipeline ran thus. Data were analyzed with ImmunoSEQ Data Assistant and ImmunoSEQ Analyzer, with V, D and J genes assigned per IMGT definitions. Clonality, which ranges from 0 to 1, was calculated as one minus the normalized Shannon entropy of productive rearrangement frequencies. Only overrepresented clonotypes making up at least 0.05% of each patient's repertoire were included in the public clonotype analysis. About a dozen age-matched healthy donor repertoires from immuneACCESS were used as controls for clonality. In its TCRdb copy, this immuneACCESS table keeps in-frame sequences only and misses some clones. Where compared with another copy, unresolved V genes explain less than half of these, and the others have no known cause. V and J calls and clone size are as listed in that table; D and trimming were resolved from the DNA. The sample records tens of thousands of clones, roughly 76% of which are singletons. About 13% of the sample is taken by the ten largest.

Details on this clone: There is no known antigen for this receptor. Per-base quality was not reported, and no clone a single base away is much larger than it.

V was cut back by 2 bases and J by 3 bases, leaving a gap of 14 bases between them. From cysteine to phenylalanine, the CDR3 is 16 amino acids long. Here the CDR3 DNA is all that survives: 48 bases in frame from base 1. For CDR1 and CDR2, the germline V gene lists KGHSH and LQKENI. The sample's time point, from its label and the paper: about twelve months on ibrutinib. For TCR beta library preparation, roughly 2 micrograms of genomic DNA were extracted from the cryopreserved PBMCs. Longitudinal blood samples from CLL patients on ibrutinib monotherapy were analyzed using high-throughput TCR beta sequencing. Patients were enrolled in a phase 2 open-label single-center ibrutinib monotherapy trial. The study at large found these results: At ibrutinib response clonality went up, during sustained remission it held steady, and at progression it dropped back toward baseline. At baseline, clonality was higher than in age-matched healthy donors and showed a strong correlation with circulating CD8+ T-cell counts. Sustained-remission and progressing patients did not have matched sampling times, and lymph node repertoires were not examined. Public clonotypes were rare and either shrank or stayed stable during treatment, and the rise in clonality at ibrutinib response reflected expansion of private clonotypes.

The TCR sequence derives from a human donor with chronic lymphocytic leukemia. The sequence is built from TRBV18 and TRBJ1-5; perhaps TRBD1 is the D gene, with 6 bases matching. The source was PBMCs, collected after 12 months of ibrutinib treatment. The sequenced DNA: TGTGCCAGCTCACCATGGGTAGGGGGAAACAATCAGCCCCAGCATTTT. Its translation is CASSPWVGGNNQPQHF. With the rest looked up from the reference TRBV18 and TRBJ1-5 genes rather than sequenced, the full variable domain is NAGVMQNPRHLVRRRGQEARLRCSPMKGHSHVYWYRQLPEEGLKFMVYLQKENIIDESGMPKERFSAEFPKEGPSILRIQQVVRGDSAAYFCASSPWVGGNNQPQHFGDGTRLSIL.